This TCR beta chain was sequenced in a study of regulatory T cells in long-lasting Graves disease (dated by TCRdb to the early 2020s). A note on the overall study: Newly diagnosed Graves' disease patients had taken antithyroid drugs for less than 3 months. Persistent Graves' disease patients were compared with newly diagnosed Graves' disease patients by peripheral blood TCR sequencing and RNA sequencing. The study was registered as a clinical trial and conducted in China. A total of roughly 33 samples underwent TCR sequencing: some 13 from persistent and approximately 20 from newly diagnosed Graves' disease patients. What the study reported, not specific to this receptor: Only the TCR beta chain was sequenced and analyzed. Persistent disease showed preferential use of TRBV28, TRBJ1-2 and TRBJ2-5, whereas newly diagnosed disease favored TRBV20-1 and TRBJ2-1. As a limitation, the authors acknowledged that the small sample size may reduce accuracy. Peripheral blood alone was examined, since thyroid tissue, which constituted the primary lesion, could not be accessed. Persistent patients shared more public clonotypes among themselves (roughly 2,700) than newly diagnosed patients did (about 970). Compared with newly diagnosed patients, patients with persistent Graves' disease had lower TCR Shannon entropy and fewer highly expanded clones, which suggests clonal expansion.

The sample's time point, from its label and the paper: newly diagnosed GD, antithyroid drugs for less than 3 months. For both TCR sequencing and RNA sequencing, RNA was extracted from PBMCs using TRIzol. Graves' disease was diagnosed according to American Thyroid Association guidelines. Patients for the study were recruited at an endocrinology department in Xi'an, China. From each patient, approximately 9 milliliters of peripheral blood was collected into an EDTA anticoagulant tube. PBMCs were isolated by Ficoll Paque Plus density gradient separation without further T cell sorting. An Agilent 2100 Bioanalyzer and agarose gel were used to check RNA quality, while a NanoDrop 2000 measured RNA concentration. In its sample, this clonotype was seen many times. Its antigen specificity is not known. No base qualities exist here, and no much larger clone lies one base off it. The germline V gene (reference sequence) gives CDR1 as MNHEY and CDR2 as SMNVEV. Cut back by 5 bases and 5 bases, the V and J ends lie 25 bases apart. There are 17 amino acids in the CDR3, from cysteine to phenylalanine inclusive. Only the CDR3 DNA stays, 51 bases, in frame from base 1.

Library preparation was by multiplex PCR. TCRdb shows the sequencer as Illumina HiSeq 4000. TCR beta libraries were built with iRepertoire HTBI primers and Arm-PCR amplification of CDR3 regions. Gel purification was performed on PCR products prior to sequencing. The paper's data handling went like this. Gene usage analysis of CDR3 amino acid clonotypes used the approximately 62 TRBV and about 13 TRBJ segments found across samples. COPE and FqMerger were used to merge the filtered high-quality paired reads into contigs. BLAST was used to align contigs to IMGT TRBV, TRBD and TRBJ reference genes, with CDR3 defined following IMGT. Clonotypes above 0.1% frequency were classified as highly expanded clones. Shannon entropy was used to measure repertoire diversity, and the Gini coefficient was used to measure V-J evenness. Public clonotypes were defined as clonotypes shared by more than one individual. Clones were called with MiXCR by TCRdb after fastp trimmed the public reads at Q25, and only in-frame beta chains were retained. Under each unique CDR3 protein, matching rows form one entry showing the most common genes and DNA. The V and J calls, along with clone size, are taken from TCRdb and not from the paper's own processing. The sample table shows hundreds of thousands of distinct CDR3 sequences, and approximately 13% are seen once. Roughly 10% of the sample rests with the top ten.

The data also belong to a second study, concerning T cells in Graves' hyperthyroidism and ophthalmopathy. Looking at the second paper: A patient counted as having stable Graves' hyperthyroidism if no progression to ophthalmopathy occurred over 18 months of follow-up. The hyperthyroidism patients were between 18 and 65 years old and newly diagnosed, with a disease duration of less than 2 months. Any patient with an uncontrolled infection, another autoimmune disease, pregnancy or lactation was excluded. Diagnoses were established on the basis of clinical symptoms, serum thyroxine and TRAb, thyroid ultrasound, and orbital computed tomography. For the first round of RT-PCR on the TCR CDR3, the HTBI primer set was used together with the Qiagen OneStep RT-PCR kit. Most expanded thyroid clonotypes (frequency above 0.001) were also detected in blood, suggesting blood repertoires may reflect thyroid immune responses. A 13 V-J signature model separated ophthalmopathy from stable hyperthyroidism, with around 90% sensitivity and about 81% specificity in cross-validation and 80%/75% in testing. In validation, the model predicted progression to ophthalmopathy with approximately 69% sensitivity and approximately 78% specificity, a median of around six months before onset. To identify distinguishing TCR V-J signatures, a discovery cohort of around 100 patients was used, comprising 40 to 45 with Graves' ophthalmopathy and around 60 with stable Graves' hyperthyroidism. Prospective prediction of ophthalmopathy was tested in an independent validation cohort consisting of roughly 19 hyperthyroidism patients and approximately 16 patients who later progressed to ophthalmopathy. The 95 to 100 discovery patients were randomly divided into training and test sets at a 7:3 ratio. In several Graves' hyperthyroidism patients, the study also compared T-cell repertoires from thyroid tissue with T-cell repertoires from blood. After sampling, hyperthyroidism patients received methimazole starting at 30 mg daily, and ophthalmopathy patients received high-dose intravenous methylprednisolone. The libraries were constructed in a second round of multiplex PCR and then size-selected and purified. Libraries were sequenced paired-end with 100 bp reads on an Illumina HiSeq2000. SOAPnuke was used to process the raw data, with reads discarded if the reads contained adapters or uncalled bases, had a mean Phred below 15, or lacked an exact constant-primer or identifier match. COPE v1.2.5 was used to merge high-quality paired reads, and clonotypes were defined as unique nucleotide sequences. MiTCR v1.1 was used to align clonotypes to the IMGT TRBV, TRBD and TRBJ reference segments. The analysis was restricted to V-J combinations with a frequency above 0.0001, which together covered around 99% of the repertoires. The TCS score was defined as F50 (clonal expansion) divided by E x V (chaos), with BLOSUM62-based TCRdist calculated between CDR3 peptides within each V-J. Welch's t-statistics and random forest reduced 500 to 650 V-J features to 10 to 15, which were used in a naive Bayes classifier (R e1071). No statistical method was used to fix the sample size in advance, and group allocation was not hidden from the investigators. According to the paper, TCR Vbeta CDR3 sequencing was carried out on some 130 peripheral blood samples, which came from 40 to 45 ophthalmopathy, approximately 78 hyperthyroidism and roughly 17 progressor patients.

The chain was built from TRBV27 and TRBJ2-7; no confident D gene assignment can be made. This TCR was recovered from a man aged 25-45 years with Graves disease. Donor details come from another sample of the same person, matched by shared clones. The sequencing used peripheral blood mononuclear cells (PBMCs), collected at new diagnosis, from a patient treated with antithyroid drugs. In nucleotide form, the sequence is TGTGCCAGCAGTCCCCTTCCTCGGGCCCAGCGTCTTCACGAGCAGTACTTC. It specifies CASSPLPRAQRLHEQYF.